Given below is one TCR beta chain in context. Antigen: not known. The record originates from a study of OX40 agonist ivuxolimab in advanced cancers. Trimming removed 5 bases at V and 10 bases at J, with 17 bases between. Germline CDR1 reads SGHNT; CDR2 reads YENEEA. This CDR3 spans 13 amino acids. Findings of the study overall: The antigen specificity of the peripheral T cells (those that were expanded) was not determined. Within 6 weeks, CD4+ and CD8+ blood T cells expanded clonally at 0.1 to 3.0 mg/kg.

Method: immunoSEQ multiplex PCR; TCRdb's copy keeps in-frame clones and lacks some. The sample shows about 93,000 clones, 92% of them seen only once. This sample comprised CD4+ or CD8+ T cells sorted from blood, obtained in a trial of the OX40 agonist ivuxolimab. The receptor's source is an adult with an advanced solid tumor such as melanoma, head and neck, liver or kidney cancer. This chain connects TRBV11-3 to TRBJ2-5; D possibly corresponds to TRBD2 (7 bases). The CDR3, as DNA: TGTGCCAGCAGCCTCGGGGGGCAGGGCCACCAGTACTTC. Residues: CASSLGGQGHQYF.